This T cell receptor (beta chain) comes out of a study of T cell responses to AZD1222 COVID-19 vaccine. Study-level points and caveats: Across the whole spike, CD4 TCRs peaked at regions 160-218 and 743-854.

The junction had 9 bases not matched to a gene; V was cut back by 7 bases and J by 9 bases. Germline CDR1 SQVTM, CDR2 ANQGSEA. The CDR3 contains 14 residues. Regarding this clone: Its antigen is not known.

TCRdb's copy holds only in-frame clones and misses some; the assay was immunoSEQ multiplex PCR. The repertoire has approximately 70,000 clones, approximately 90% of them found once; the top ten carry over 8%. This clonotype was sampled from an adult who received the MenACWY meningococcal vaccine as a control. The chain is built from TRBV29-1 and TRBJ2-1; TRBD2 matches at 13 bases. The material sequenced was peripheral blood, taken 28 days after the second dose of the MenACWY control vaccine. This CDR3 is CSGARLAGGGEQFF. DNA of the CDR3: TGCAGCGGAGCCAGACTAGCGGGGGGCGGTGAGCAGTTCTTC.